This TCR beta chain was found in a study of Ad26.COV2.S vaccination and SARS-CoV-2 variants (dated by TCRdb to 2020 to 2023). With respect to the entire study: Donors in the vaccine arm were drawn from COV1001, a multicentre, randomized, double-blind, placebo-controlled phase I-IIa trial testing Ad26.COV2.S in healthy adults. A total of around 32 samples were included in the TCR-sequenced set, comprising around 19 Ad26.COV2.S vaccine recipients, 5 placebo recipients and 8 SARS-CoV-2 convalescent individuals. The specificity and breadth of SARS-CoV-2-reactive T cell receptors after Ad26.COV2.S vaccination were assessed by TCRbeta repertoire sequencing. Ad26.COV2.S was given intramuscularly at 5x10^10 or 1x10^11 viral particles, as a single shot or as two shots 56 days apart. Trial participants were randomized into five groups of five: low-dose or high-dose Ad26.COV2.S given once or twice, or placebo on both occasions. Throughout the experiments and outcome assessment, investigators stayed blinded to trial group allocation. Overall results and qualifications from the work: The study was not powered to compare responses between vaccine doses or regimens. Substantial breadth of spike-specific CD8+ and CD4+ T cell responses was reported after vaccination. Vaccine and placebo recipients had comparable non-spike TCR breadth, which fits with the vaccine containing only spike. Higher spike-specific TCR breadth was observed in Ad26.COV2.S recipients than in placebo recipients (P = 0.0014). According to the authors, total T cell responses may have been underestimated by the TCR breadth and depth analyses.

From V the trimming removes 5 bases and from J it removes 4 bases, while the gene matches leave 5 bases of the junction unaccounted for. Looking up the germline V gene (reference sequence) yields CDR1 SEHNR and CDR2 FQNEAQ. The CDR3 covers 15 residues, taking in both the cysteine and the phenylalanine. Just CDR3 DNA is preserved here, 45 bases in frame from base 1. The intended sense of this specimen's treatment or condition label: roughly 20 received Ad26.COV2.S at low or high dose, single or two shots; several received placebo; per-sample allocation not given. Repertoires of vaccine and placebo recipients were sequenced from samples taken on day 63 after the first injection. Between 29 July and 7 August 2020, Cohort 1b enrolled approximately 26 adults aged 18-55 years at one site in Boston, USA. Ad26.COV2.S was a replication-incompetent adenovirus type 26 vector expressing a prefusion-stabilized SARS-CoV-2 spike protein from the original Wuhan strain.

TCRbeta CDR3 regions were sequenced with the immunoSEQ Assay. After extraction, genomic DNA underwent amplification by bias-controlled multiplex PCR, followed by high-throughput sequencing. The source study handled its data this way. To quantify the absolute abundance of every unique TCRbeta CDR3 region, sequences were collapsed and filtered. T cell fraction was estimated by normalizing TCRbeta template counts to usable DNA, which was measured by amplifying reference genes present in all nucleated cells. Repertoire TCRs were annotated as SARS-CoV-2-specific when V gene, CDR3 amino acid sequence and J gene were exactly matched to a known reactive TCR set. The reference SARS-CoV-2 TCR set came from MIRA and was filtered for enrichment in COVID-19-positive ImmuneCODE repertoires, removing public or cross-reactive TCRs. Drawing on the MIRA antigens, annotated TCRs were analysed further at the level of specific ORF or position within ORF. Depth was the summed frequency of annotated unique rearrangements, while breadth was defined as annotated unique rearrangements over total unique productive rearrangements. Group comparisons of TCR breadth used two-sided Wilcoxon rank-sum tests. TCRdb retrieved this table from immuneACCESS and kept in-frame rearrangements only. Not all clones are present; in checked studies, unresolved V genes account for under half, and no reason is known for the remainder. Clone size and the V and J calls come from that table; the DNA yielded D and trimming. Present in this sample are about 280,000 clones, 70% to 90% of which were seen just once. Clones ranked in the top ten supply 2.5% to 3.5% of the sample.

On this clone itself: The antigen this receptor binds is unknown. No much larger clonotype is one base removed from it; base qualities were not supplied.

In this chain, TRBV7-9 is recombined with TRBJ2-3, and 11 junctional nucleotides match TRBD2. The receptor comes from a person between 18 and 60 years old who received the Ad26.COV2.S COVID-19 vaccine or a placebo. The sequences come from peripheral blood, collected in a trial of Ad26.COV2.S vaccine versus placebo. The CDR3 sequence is CASSRSGRAPDTQYF. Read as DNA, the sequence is TGTGCCAGCAGCCGTAGCGGGAGGGCCCCAGATACGCAGTATTTT.